This T cell receptor beta chain was sequenced during a study of blood T cell repertoires in COVID-19. Study at large: Italy, Spain and the United States were the sources of the convalescent and acute COVID-19 samples. T cells, B-cell-depleted T cells, or PBMCs provided the cDNA or gDNA that served as material.

The trim removed 3 bases at V and 4 bases at J, leaving 11 bases unmatched. CDR1 is SGHDT, CDR2 YYEEEE, per germline. This CDR3 has 18 amino acids. Per the original methods: Amplification with reference gene primers provided the estimates of nucleated cell counts. TCRdb keeps only in-frame clones here, not all; method: immunoSEQ multiplex PCR. The V and J calls and clone size come from that table; D and trimming were worked out from the DNA. This repertoire shows about 55,000 clones, over 80% found once; its top ten account for 1.2% to 1.5%. Sequenced sample: peripheral blood. The sequence was obtained from a man between 60 and 75 years old with acute or convalescent COVID-19. The genes are TRBV5-6 and TRBJ2-5, with TRBD2 identical over 14 bases. CDR3 in amino acids: CASSSGTSGSRGRETQYF. The CDR3 bases are TGTGCCAGCAGCTCCGGGACTAGCGGGAGTAGGGGGAGAGAGACCCAGTACTTC.